This TCR beta chain stems from a study of CD8+ T cells in alopecia areata. Described treatment: oral pan-JAK inhibitor, 5-10 mg twice daily. Alopecia areata patients had lesional scalp punch biopsies and peripheral blood taken from them. Separation by sorting yielded CD4+ and CD8+ T cells from PBMCs. This clone was seen more than once but under ten times. What it binds is not known. Sequencing templates came from extracted RNA that was reverse transcribed into cDNA. Generated by immunoSEQ multiplex PCR, the TCRdb table keeps only in-frame clones and is missing some. In the table there are more than 150,000 clones, approximately 49% of which are singletons. Study observations and caveats: Normal scalp showed lower clonality than lesional scalp, especially alopecia totalis/universalis. The study found that many expanded lesional clones persisted in scalp and blood during tofacitinib.

The ends lost 6 bases at V and 6 bases at J; junction bases unmatched: 6. The CDR3 covers 13 residues. Per the germline V gene, CDR1 is SQVTM and CDR2 is ANQGSEA. The TCR comes from a human donor with alopecia areata. The material sequenced was CD8+ T cells sorted from blood, taken around week 54, from a patient treated with tofacitinib. This chain links TRBV29-1 with TRBJ1-2, with 11 bases matching TRBD1. CDR3 bases: TGCAGCGTCGGGACAGGGGGATTGGATGGCTACACCTTC. It specifies CSVGTGGLDGYTF. Full variable domain (remainder filled in from reference TRBV29-1 and TRBJ1-2): SAVISQKPSRDICQRGTSLTIQCQVDSQVTMMFWYRQQPGQSLTLIATANQGSEATYESGFVIDKFPISRPNLTFSTLTVSNMSPEDSSIYLCSVGTGGLDGYTFGSGTRLTVV.